These T cell receptor beta chains were read from a single sample in a study of identical twins. TCRdb independently ran MiXCR on the 5' RACE reads; one entry per CDR3 protein. Among 460,000 or so distinct CDR3 sequences listed, approximately 15% were seen once. These data were likewise used in another study, on yellow fever vaccine responses in identical twins.

The sample taken for sequencing was CD4+ T cells sorted from blood. The receptors derive from a woman younger than 35 in good health. Each CDR3 is given with its conserved first and last residue. D genes are given only for firm matches. Where a row states a size, it is once, few, many or the class of an expanded clone; other rows omit it.

V: TRBV24-1
size: -
D: -
J: TRBJ2-1
DNA: TGTGCCACCAGTGACTTAGAGGGATCCACACCGAATGAGCAGTTCTTC
CDR3: CATSDLEGSTPNEQFF

V: TRBV5-6
size: -
D: -
J: TRBJ2-2
DNA: TGTGCCAGCAGCCTACCCCTTACACTGACCGGGGAGCTGTTTTTT
CDR3: CASSLPLTLTGELFF

V: TRBV6-6
size: -
D: -
J: TRBJ1-6
DNA: TGTGCCAGCAGCCCCACGGGTGAGACCCTCCACTTT
CDR3: CASSPTGETLHF

V: TRBV5-6
size: many
D: -
J: TRBJ2-2
DNA: TGTGCCAGCAGCTTTGACACCGGGGAGCTGTTTTTT
CDR3: CASSFDTGELFF

V: TRBV5-1
size: -
D: -
J: TRBJ2-7
DNA: TGCGCCAGCTCGGAACTTGGGGCGCCCTCCTACGAGCAGTACTTC
CDR3: CASSELGAPSYEQYF

V: TRBV11-2
size: few
D: -
J: TRBJ1-1
DNA: TGTGCCAGCAGCGTACCAAGTAATCGCGCTGAAGCTTTCTTT
CDR3: CASSVPSNRAEAFF

V: TRBV7-2
size: many
D: -
J: TRBJ2-3
DNA: TGTGCCAGCAGCCCGACTAGACTAAGCACAGATACGCAGTATTTT
CDR3: CASSPTRLSTDTQYF

V: TRBV3-1
size: few
D: -
J: TRBJ2-3
DNA: TGTGCCAGCAGCCAAGTTTTGGATACGCAGTATTTT
CDR3: CASSQVLDTQYF

V: TRBV10-1
size: many
D: TRBD1
J: TRBJ2-2
DNA: TGCGCCAGCAGTGTAGAAGGGACAGGGGACACCGGGGAGCTGTTTTTT
CDR3: CASSVEGTGDTGELFF

V: TRBV7-9
size: few
D: TRBD2
J: TRBJ2-3
DNA: TGTGCCAGCAGCTACGTCGGGGGGACCACAGATACGCAGTATTTT
CDR3: CASSYVGGTTDTQYF

V: TRBV12-3/TRBV12-4
size: once
D: TRBD2
J: TRBJ2-7
DNA: TGTGCCAGCAAACTAGCGGGAGGCGACGAGCAGTACTTC
CDR3: CASKLAGGDEQYF

V: TRBV5-4
size: -
D: TRBD1
J: TRBJ1-5
DNA: TGTGCCAGCAGTTCCGACAGGGGGCCTGGTCAGCCCCAGCATTTT
CDR3: CASSSDRGPGQPQHF

V: TRBV4-2
size: -
D: TRBD1
J: TRBJ2-6
DNA: TGTGCCAGCAGCCAATGGGGGGACAGGGGGACGTCTGGGGCCAACGTCCTGACTTTC
CDR3: CASSQWGDRGTSGANVLTF

V: TRBV2
size: few
D: -
J: TRBJ2-3
DNA: TGTGCCAGCAGTGAAGCGCTGGGAGGAGATACGCAGTATTTT
CDR3: CASSEALGGDTQYF

V: TRBV20-1
size: many
D: -
J: TRBJ2-7
DNA: TGCAGTGCTCCAGGACTGGGGGGTTACGAGCAGTACTTC
CDR3: CSAPGLGGYEQYF

V: TRBV20-1
size: few
D: -
J: TRBJ2-3
DNA: TGCAGTGCTCCCGGGACGGCCACTAGCACAGATACGCAGTATTTT
CDR3: CSAPGTATSTDTQYF

V: TRBV11-2
size: -
D: TRBD2
J: TRBJ2-1
DNA: TGTGCCAGCAGCACCCGCCTAGGACTAGCGGGGGGGTACAATGAGCAGTTCTTC
CDR3: CASSTRLGLAGGYNEQFF

V: TRBV12-3/TRBV12-4
size: many
D: -
J: TRBJ2-5
DNA: TGTGCCAGCAGTTTAGGGGGGCCGCGACAAGAGACCCAGTACTTC
CDR3: CASSLGGPRQETQYF

V: TRBV7-2
size: once
D: -
J: TRBJ1-2
DNA: TGTGCCAGCAGCTTAGCCGGACCCTATGGCTACACCTTC
CDR3: CASSLAGPYGYTF

V: TRBV14
size: -
D: -
J: TRBJ1-3
DNA: TGTGCCAGCAGCCAAGAGGGAACTTATCATCGCAGCTCTGGAAACACCATATATTTT
CDR3: CASSQEGTYHRSSGNTIYF

V: TRBV29-1
size: -
D: -
J: TRBJ1-4
DNA: TGCAGCGTCTATCAGGGGCCCTCCGAAAAACTGTTTTTT
CDR3: CSVYQGPSEKLFF

V: TRBV5-8
size: -
D: -
J: TRBJ2-2
DNA: TGTGCCAGCAGCCGACACGTGACTAACTCGAACACCGGGGAGCTGTTTTTT
CDR3: CASSRHVTNSNTGELFF

V: TRBV7-8
size: -
D: -
J: TRBJ2-1
DNA: TGTGCCAGCAGCTTAGTTTTGGGAGTAGGATACAATGAGCAGTTCTTC
CDR3: CASSLVLGVGYNEQFF

V: TRBV11-2
size: -
D: -
J: TRBJ2-1
DNA: TGTGCCAGCAGCTTATTCAGGGAAAAATACAATGAGCAGTTCTTC
CDR3: CASSLFREKYNEQFF

V: TRBV19
size: -
D: -
J: TRBJ1-5
DNA: TGTGCCAGTAGTTTCAGGGGTCGGGAACAGCCCCAGCATTTT
CDR3: CASSFRGREQPQHF

V: TRBV5-1
size: many
D: -
J: TRBJ2-7
DNA: TGCGCCAGCAGCTCCGGACAGTCTTACGAGCAGTACTTC
CDR3: CASSSGQSYEQYF

V: TRBV7-8
size: -
D: TRBD2
J: TRBJ2-1
DNA: TGTGCCAGCAGCCAGAACCGGGGGGGGGCCGGTTACTATGAGCAGTTCTTC
CDR3: CASSQNRGGAGYYEQFF

V: TRBV3-1
size: few
D: -
J: TRBJ2-7
DNA: TGTGCCAGCAGCGTCTTCTCCTACGAGCAGTACTTC
CDR3: CASSVFSYEQYF

V: TRBV30
size: few
D: -
J: TRBJ1-5
DNA: TGTGCCTGGAGTGTACGAGGTCAGCCCCAGCATTTT
CDR3: CAWSVRGQPQHF

V: TRBV12-3/TRBV12-4
size: -
D: -
J: TRBJ2-6
DNA: TGTGCCAGCAGTTTGGGGGCGGTCGGGGCCAACGCCCTGACTTTC
CDR3: CASSLGAVGANALTF

V: TRBV29-1
size: few
D: -
J: TRBJ2-1
DNA: TGCAGCGTGCGGACTGGAACGAATGAGCAGTTCTTC
CDR3: CSVRTGTNEQFF

V: TRBV7-2
size: -
D: -
J: TRBJ2-2
DNA: TGTGCCAGCAGAGAGGCGAACACCGGGGAGCTGTTTTTT
CDR3: CASREANTGELFF

V: TRBV6-2/TRBV6-3
size: -
D: TRBD2
J: TRBJ2-1
DNA: TGTGCCAGCAGCCAGAGCGGGGGGCTTAGAAATGAGCAGTTCTTC
CDR3: CASSQSGGLRNEQFF

V: TRBV6-2/TRBV6-3
size: few
D: -
J: TRBJ2-7
DNA: TGTGCCAGCAGTCCACCTCAGGGGAGGTACGAGCAGTACTTC
CDR3: CASSPPQGRYEQYF

V: TRBV6-1
size: few
D: -
J: TRBJ2-5
DNA: TGTGCCAGCAGTACCACAGGGAAGGGCCTGGAGACCCAGTACTTC
CDR3: CASSTTGKGLETQYF

V: TRBV7-2
size: -
D: TRBD1
J: TRBJ2-7
DNA: TGTGCCAGCAGCTTAGACGGGACAGCAAACTACGAGCAGTACTTC
CDR3: CASSLDGTANYEQYF

V: TRBV12-3/TRBV12-4
size: few
D: -
J: TRBJ2-6
DNA: TGTGCCAGCAGTCCCAGGGTGGCTGGGGCCAACGTCCTGACTTTC
CDR3: CASSPRVAGANVLTF

V: TRBV15
size: -
D: -
J: TRBJ2-2
DNA: TGTGCCACCAGCCCTGTGGGGGGGGCGACCGGGGAGCTGTTTTTT
CDR3: CATSPVGGATGELFF

V: TRBV29-1
size: few
D: TRBD1
J: TRBJ2-7
DNA: TGCAGCGTTGCAGGGACAGGGGGCGCCTACGAGCAGTACTTC
CDR3: CSVAGTGGAYEQYF

V: TRBV7-9
size: -
D: TRBD2
J: TRBJ2-3
DNA: TGTGCCAGCAGCTTTGGGCTAGCGGGAGCGACAGATACGCAGTATTTT
CDR3: CASSFGLAGATDTQYF

V: TRBV5-4
size: -
D: -
J: TRBJ1-6
DNA: TGTGCCAGCAGCTTTCGACGTACAGGGAAAAGCTCCTATAATTCACCCCTCCACTTT
CDR3: CASSFRRTGKSSYNSPLHF

V: TRBV29-1
size: -
D: TRBD1
J: TRBJ2-3
DNA: TGCAGCGTTGAAGGGGGCAGGGGGCCAGATACGCAGTATTTT
CDR3: CSVEGGRGPDTQYF

V: TRBV4-1
size: few
D: TRBD1
J: TRBJ2-7
DNA: TGCGCCAGCAGCGAATCGACAGGGGCACCCTACGAGCAGTACTTC
CDR3: CASSESTGAPYEQYF

V: TRBV11-2
size: many
D: TRBD1
J: TRBJ1-1
DNA: TGTGCCAGCAGCTTACTAGCACAGGGGAATGAAGCTTTCTTT
CDR3: CASSLLAQGNEAFF

V: TRBV7-2
size: -
D: TRBD2
J: TRBJ2-7
DNA: TGTGCCAGCAGCTATAGCGGGAGCCCCGCCTACGAGCAGTACTTC
CDR3: CASSYSGSPAYEQYF

V: TRBV2
size: -
D: -
J: TRBJ2-3
DNA: TGTGCCAGCCGACTACAGGGTAGGGGGGCAGATACGCAGTATTTT
CDR3: CASRLQGRGADTQYF

V: TRBV15
size: -
D: TRBD2
J: TRBJ2-1
DNA: TGTGCCACCAGCAGAGATCGTGCGCGGGAGGGGAGTGAGCAGTTCTTC
CDR3: CATSRDRAREGSEQFF

V: TRBV7-2
size: few
D: -
J: TRBJ1-4
DNA: TGTGCCAGCAGCTTTTCCAGTTCCAAACTTAATGAAAAACTGTTTTTT
CDR3: CASSFSSSKLNEKLFF

V: TRBV29-1
size: -
D: -
J: TRBJ2-1
DNA: TGCAGCGTCGGGGACGTCTATGAGCAGTTCTTC
CDR3: CSVGDVYEQFF

V: TRBV5-6
size: few
D: -
J: TRBJ1-1
DNA: TGTGCCAGCAGCGGATTCGACAGGATGAACACTGAAGCTTTCTTT
CDR3: CASSGFDRMNTEAFF

V: TRBV10-1
size: -
D: TRBD2
J: TRBJ2-3
DNA: TGCGCCAGCAGTCCCGGGAGGGCCGGAGATACGCAGTATTTT
CDR3: CASSPGRAGDTQYF

V: TRBV6-2/TRBV6-3
size: -
D: -
J: TRBJ1-5
DNA: TGTGCCAGCAGTAATGACGGCAATCAGCCCCAGCATTTT
CDR3: CASSNDGNQPQHF

V: TRBV9
size: -
D: -
J: TRBJ2-1
DNA: TGTGCCAGCAGCGTTCGGGCAGGCTCGTACAATGAGCAGTTCTTC
CDR3: CASSVRAGSYNEQFF

V: TRBV18
size: -
D: -
J: TRBJ2-5
DNA: TGTGCCAGCTCCCTCAACTCAGGACTCAATGGGGAGACCCAGTACTTC
CDR3: CASSLNSGLNGETQYF

V: TRBV4-1
size: -
D: -
J: TRBJ2-3
DNA: TGCGCCAGCAGCCAAGTGACAGTCACAGATACGCAGTATTTT
CDR3: CASSQVTVTDTQYF

V: TRBV5-1
size: many
D: -
J: TRBJ2-5
DNA: TGCGCCAGCAGCTTACCGACCCAGTGGGCACAAGAGACCCAGTACTTC
CDR3: CASSLPTQWAQETQYF

V: TRBV12-3/TRBV12-4
size: many
D: TRBD2
J: TRBJ2-7
DNA: TGTGCCAGCAGTTTCGCCGGACTAGCGGCCTACGAGCAGTACTTC
CDR3: CASSFAGLAAYEQYF